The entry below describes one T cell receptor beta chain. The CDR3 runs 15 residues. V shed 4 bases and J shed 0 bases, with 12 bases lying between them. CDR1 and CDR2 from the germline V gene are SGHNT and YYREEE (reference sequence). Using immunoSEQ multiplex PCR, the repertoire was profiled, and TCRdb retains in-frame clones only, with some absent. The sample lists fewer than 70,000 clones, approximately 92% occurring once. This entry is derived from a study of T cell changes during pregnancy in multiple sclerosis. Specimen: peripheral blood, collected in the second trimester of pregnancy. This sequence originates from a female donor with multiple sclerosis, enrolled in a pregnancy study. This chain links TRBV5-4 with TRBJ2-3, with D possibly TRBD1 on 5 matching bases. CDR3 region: CASSLGPGSTDTQYF. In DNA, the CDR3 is TGTGCCAGCAGCCTTGGCCCAGGGAGCACAGATACGCAGTATTTT.